This T cell receptor beta chain was identified in a study of early T cells in non-severe SARS-CoV-2 infection. Whole-study context: Sequencing of unsorted whole blood was done on bulk RNA, leaving chains unpaired.

There are a few counts of this clonotype. As part of library construction, unique molecular identifiers were attached to individual cDNA molecules. TCRdb reprocessed the 5' RACE reads via MiXCR and lists one record per CDR3 protein. The repertoire has roughly 57,000 distinct CDR3 sequences, under 15% of them found once; the top ten carry about 1.4%. Germline assignment: CDR1 LNHDA and CDR2 SQIVND (reference sequence). V shed 5 bases and J 3 bases; nucleotides not matched to a gene: 2. This CDR3 contains 14 residues. The sample consisted of whole blood. The chain is built from TRBV19 and TRBJ2-2; TRBD1 matches at 8 bases. The sequence derives from an adult who was a healthcare worker with PCR-confirmed SARS-CoV-2 infection or an uninfected control (not recorded which). In DNA form, the CDR3 reads TGTGCCAGTAGTGACAGGGGTCACACCGGGGAGCTGTTTTTT. The encoded protein is CASSDRGHTGELFF.